This TCR beta chain was profiled in a study of T-cell reconstitution after alpha-beta-depleted transplantation in children. General study findings and limits: The main origin of T-cell counts and diversity one year after transplant was newly produced T cells. Alpha-beta T cells present about two months after transplant were reported to originate from several hundred expanded graft clones.

In its sample, this clonotype was seen a few times. No antigen is known for it. J was trimmed by 1 base and V by 2 bases; bases with no gene match: 2. The CDR3 contains 15 residues. Germline V gives CDR1 MNHEY, CDR2 SVGEGT. It was with unique molecular identifiers that the TCRbeta library was prepared. In TCRdb, the PCR reads were re-called with MiXCR into one record per CDR3 protein. The table records hundreds of thousands of distinct CDR3 sequences, under 20% of them present only once. The TCR sequence derives from a male patient under 10 years old who had a stem cell transplant for acute lymphoblastic leukemia, so the T cells may come from the graft donor. The specimen was PBMCs, mostly from graft donor cells, collected 360 days after TCRalphabeta/CD19-depleted stem cell transplant. The chain couples TRBV6-2 or TRBV6-3 to TRBJ1-1; 9 positions agree with TRBD1. The CDR3 DNA is TGTGCCAGCAGTTACCCGGGACAGGGGAACACTGAAGCTTTCTTT. This encodes CASSYPGQGNTEAFF.